This TCR beta chain was captured in a study of T cell responses to AZD1222 COVID-19 vaccine. On the study more broadly: Pooling covered second doses at about 4 or about 12 weeks.

Study-wide results and caveats: Following two doses of AZD1222, Spike-specific TCR breadth and depth rose. Reportedly, nearly half the spike-specific TCRs target unmutated variant regions. Repertoire sampling occurred only after the peak T cell response.

A word on this clone: Its antigen is not identified.

The method was immunoSEQ multiplex PCR; TCRdb's version includes in-frame clones alone and lacks a portion of them. Of about 120,000 clones in the sample, approximately 90% are singletons; the top ten hold 1.5% to 2%. The germline V gene encodes CDR1 MNHNY and CDR2 SVGAGI (reference sequence). V lost 5 bases to trimming and J lost 5 bases, with 9 bases between them. This CDR3 contains 13 residues. Sequencing used peripheral blood, obtained on day 0 of AZD1222 vaccination. This sequence was found in an adult in good health. The chain links TRBV6-6 to TRBJ2-2, with D unresolved. The CDR3 region is CASSTLETGELFF. DNA for the CDR3: TGTGCCAGCAGTACCCTTGAGACCGGGGAGCTGTTTTTT.